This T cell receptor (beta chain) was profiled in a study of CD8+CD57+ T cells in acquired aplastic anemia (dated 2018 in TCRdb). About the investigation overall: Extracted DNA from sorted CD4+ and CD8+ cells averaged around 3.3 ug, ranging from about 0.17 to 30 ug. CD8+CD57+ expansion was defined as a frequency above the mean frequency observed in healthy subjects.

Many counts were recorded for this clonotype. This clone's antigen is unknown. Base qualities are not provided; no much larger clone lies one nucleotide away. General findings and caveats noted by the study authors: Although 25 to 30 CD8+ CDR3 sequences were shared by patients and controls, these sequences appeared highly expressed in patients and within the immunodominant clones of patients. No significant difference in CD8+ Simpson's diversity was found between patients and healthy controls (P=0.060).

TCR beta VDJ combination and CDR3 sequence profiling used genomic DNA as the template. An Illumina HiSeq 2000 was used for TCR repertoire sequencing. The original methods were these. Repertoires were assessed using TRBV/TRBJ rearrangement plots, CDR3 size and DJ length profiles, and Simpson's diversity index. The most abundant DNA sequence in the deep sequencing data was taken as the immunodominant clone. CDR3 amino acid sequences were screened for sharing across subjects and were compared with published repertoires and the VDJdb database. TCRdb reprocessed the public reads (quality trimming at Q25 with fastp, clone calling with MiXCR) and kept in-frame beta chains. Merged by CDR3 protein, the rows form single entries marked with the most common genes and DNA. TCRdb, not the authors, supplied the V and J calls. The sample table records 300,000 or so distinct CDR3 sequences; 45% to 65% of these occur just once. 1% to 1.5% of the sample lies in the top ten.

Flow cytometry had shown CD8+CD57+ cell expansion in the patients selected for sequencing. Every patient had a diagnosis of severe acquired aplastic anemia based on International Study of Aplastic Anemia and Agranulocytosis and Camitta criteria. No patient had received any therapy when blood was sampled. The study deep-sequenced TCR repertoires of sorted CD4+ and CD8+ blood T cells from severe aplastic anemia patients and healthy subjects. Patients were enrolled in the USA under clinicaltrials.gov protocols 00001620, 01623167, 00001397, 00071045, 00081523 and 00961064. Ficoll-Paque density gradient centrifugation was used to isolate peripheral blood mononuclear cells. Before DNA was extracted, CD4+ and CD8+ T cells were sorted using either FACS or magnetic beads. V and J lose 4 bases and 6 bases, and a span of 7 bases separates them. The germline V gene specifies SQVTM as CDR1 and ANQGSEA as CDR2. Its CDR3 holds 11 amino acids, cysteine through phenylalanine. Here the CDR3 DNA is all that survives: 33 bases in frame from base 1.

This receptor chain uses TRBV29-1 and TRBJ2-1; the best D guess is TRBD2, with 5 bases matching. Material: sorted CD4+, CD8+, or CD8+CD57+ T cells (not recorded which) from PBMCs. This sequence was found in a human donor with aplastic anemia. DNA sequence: TGCAGCGTTGCCGCGGGCAATGAGCAGTTCTTC. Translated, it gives CSVAAGNEQFF.